This T cell receptor beta chain came from a study of beta chain features in type 1 diabetes. The investigators reverse transcribed all of the isolated RNA, so they sequenced expressed TCRB transcripts. TCRdb's copy holds only in-frame clones and misses some; the assay was immunoSEQ multiplex PCR. The repertoire includes hundreds of thousands of clones, 11% to 15% of them detected once, and 0.04% sits in the top ten. General study points: For Type 1 diabetes patients, all four CD4+ subsets carried TCRB CDR3s that were moderately but significantly shorter.

Each of the CD4+ naive, central memory, regulatory and stem cell-like memory populations was sorted via CD45RO/CCR7/CD25/CD127/CD95/CD27. A word on this clone: The target antigen is unknown.

From germline, CDR1 is SNHLY and CDR2 FYNNEI. V lost 0 bases to trimming and J lost 4 bases; unmatched junction nucleotides: 2. The length of the CDR3 is 14 residues. Sequenced: naive CD4+ T cells from blood. This rearrangement joins TRBV2 to TRBJ2-5, with TRBD2 matching 7 bases. This receptor was taken from a man between 18 and 35 years old with type 1 diabetes. In DNA, the CDR3 is TGTGCCAGCAGTGAAGCGACTAGCAGAGAGACCCAGTACTTC. As protein: CASSEATSRETQYF.